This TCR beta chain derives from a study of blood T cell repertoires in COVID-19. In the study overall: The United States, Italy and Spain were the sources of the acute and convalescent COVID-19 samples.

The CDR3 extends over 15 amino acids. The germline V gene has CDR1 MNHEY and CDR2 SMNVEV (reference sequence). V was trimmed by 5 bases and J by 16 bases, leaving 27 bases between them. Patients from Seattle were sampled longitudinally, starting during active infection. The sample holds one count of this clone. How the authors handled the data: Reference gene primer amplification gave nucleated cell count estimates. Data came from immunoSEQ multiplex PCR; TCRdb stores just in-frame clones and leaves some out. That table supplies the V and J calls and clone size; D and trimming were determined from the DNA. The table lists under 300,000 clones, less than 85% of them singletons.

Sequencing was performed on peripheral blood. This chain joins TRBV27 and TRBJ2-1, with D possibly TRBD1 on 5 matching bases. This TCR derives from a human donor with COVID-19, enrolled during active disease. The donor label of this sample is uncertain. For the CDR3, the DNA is TGTGCCAGCAGTGGATCGACGAGCAGGTTACAGGCCGAATTCTTC. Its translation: CASSGSTSRLQAEFF.